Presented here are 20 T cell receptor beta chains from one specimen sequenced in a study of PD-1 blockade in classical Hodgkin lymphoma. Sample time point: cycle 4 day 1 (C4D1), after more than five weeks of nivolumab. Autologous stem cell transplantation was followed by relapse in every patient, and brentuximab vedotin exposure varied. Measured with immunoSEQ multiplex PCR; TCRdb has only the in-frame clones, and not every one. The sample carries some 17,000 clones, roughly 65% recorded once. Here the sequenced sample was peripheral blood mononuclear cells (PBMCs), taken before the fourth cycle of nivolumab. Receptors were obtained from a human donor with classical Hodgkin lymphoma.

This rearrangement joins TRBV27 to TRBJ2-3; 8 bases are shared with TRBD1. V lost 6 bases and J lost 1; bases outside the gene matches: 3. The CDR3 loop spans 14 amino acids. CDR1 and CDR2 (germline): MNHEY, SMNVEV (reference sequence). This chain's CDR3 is CASRVTGGTDTQYF. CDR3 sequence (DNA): TGTGCCAGCAGGGTGACAGGGGGCACAGATACGCAGTATTTT.

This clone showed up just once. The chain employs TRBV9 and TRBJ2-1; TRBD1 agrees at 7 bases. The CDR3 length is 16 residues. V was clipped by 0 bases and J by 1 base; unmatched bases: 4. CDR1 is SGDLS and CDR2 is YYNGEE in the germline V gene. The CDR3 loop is CASSVGGTVSYNEQFF. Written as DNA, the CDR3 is TGTGCCAGCAGCGTAGGGGGGACAGTGTCCTACAATGAGCAGTTCTTC.

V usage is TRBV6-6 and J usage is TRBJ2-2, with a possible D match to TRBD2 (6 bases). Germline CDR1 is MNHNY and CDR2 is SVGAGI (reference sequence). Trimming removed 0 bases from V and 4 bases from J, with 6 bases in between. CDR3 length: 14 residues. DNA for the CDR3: TGTGCCAGCAGTTACTCGGGGGGCACCGGGGAGCTGTTTTTT. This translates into CASSYSGGTGELFF.

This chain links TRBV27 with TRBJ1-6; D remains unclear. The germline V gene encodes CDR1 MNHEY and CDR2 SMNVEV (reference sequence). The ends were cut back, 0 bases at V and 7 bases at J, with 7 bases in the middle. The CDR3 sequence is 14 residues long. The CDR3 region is CASSLSPQNSPLHF. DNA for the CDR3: TGTGCCAGCAGTTTATCTCCCCAGAATTCACCCCTCCACTTT.

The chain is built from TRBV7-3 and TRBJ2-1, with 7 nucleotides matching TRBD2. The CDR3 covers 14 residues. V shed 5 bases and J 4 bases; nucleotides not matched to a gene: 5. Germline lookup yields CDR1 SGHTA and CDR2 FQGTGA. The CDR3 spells CASSPGTTYNEQFF. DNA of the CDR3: TGTGCCAGCAGCCCGGGGACTACGTACAATGAGCAGTTCTTC. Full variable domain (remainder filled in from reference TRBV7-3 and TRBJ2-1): GAGVSQTPSNKVTEKGKYVELRCDPISGHTALYWYRQSLGQGPEFLIYFQGTGAADDSGLPNDRFFAVRPEGSVSTLKIQRTERGDSAVYLCASSPGTTYNEQFFGPGTRLTVL.

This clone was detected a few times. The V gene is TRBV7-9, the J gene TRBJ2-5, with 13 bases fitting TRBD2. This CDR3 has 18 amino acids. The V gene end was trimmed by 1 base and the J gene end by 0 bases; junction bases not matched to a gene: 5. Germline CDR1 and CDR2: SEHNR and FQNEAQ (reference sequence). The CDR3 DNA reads TGTGCCAGCAGCTTAGAGGGACTAGCGGGACTTTACCAAGAGACCCAGTACTTC. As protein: CASSLEGLAGLYQETQYF.

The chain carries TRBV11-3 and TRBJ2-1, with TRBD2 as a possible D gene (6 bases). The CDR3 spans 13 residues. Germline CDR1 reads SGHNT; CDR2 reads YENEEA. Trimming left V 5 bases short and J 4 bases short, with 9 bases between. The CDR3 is CASSRGEYNEQFF. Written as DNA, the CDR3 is TGTGCCAGCAGCCGCGGGGAATACAATGAGCAGTTCTTC. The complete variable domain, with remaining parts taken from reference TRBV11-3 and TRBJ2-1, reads EAGVVQSPRYKIIEKKQPVAFWCNPISGHNTLYWYLQNLGQGPELLIRYENEEAVDDSQLPKDRFSAERLKGVDSTLKIQPAELGDSAVYLCASSRGEYNEQFFGPGTRLTVL.

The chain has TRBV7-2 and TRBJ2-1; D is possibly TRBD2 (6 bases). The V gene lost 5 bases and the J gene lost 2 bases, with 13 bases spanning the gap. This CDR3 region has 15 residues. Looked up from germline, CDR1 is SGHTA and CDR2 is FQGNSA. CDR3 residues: CASSPSGGAYNEQFF. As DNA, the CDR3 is TGTGCCAGCAGCCCCTCGGGCGGGGCCTACAATGAGCAGTTCTTC.

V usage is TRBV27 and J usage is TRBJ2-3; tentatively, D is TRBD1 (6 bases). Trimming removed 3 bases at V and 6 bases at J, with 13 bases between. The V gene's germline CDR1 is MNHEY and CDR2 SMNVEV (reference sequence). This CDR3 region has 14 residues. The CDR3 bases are TGTGCCAGCAGTTTCCAGGGGTCAAGGGATACGCAGTATTTT. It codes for CASSFQGSRDTQYF.

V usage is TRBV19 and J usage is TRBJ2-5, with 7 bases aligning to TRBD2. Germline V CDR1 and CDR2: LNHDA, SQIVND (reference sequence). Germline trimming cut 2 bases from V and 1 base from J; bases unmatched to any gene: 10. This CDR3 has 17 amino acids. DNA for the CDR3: TGTGCCAGTAGTATAAATCAGGGTAGCGGGCGCCAAGAGACCCAGTACTTC. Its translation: CASSINQGSGRQETQYF.

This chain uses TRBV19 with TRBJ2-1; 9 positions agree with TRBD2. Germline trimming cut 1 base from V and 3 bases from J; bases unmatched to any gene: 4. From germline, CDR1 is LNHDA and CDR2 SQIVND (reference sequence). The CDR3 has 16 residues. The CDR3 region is CASSIGGTSRYNEQFF. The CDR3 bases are TGTGCCAGTAGTATAGGGGGGACTAGCCGCTACAATGAGCAGTTCTTC.

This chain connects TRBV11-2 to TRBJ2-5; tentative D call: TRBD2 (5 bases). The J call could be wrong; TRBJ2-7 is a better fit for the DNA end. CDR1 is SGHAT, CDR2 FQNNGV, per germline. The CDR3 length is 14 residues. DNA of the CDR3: TGTGCCAGCAGCTTATTGACGGGAAGCTACGAGCAGTACTTC. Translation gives CASSLLTGSYEQYF.

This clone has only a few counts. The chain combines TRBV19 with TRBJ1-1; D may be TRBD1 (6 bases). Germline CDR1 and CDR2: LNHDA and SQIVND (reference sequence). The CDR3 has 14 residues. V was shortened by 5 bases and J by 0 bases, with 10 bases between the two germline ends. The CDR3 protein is CASSVGTLNTEAFF. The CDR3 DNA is TGTGCCAGTAGTGTCGGGACACTGAACACTGAAGCTTTCTTT.

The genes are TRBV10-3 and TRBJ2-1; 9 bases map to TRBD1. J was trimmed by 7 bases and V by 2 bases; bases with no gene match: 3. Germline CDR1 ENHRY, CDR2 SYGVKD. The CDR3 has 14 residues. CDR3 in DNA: TGTGCCATCAGTGAGGGGACAGGGCCGAATGAGCAGTTCTTC. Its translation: CAISEGTGPNEQFF.

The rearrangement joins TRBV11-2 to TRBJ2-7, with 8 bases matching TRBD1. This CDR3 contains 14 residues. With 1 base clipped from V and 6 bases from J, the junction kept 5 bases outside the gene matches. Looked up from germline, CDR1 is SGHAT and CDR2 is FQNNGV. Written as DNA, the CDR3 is TGTGCCAGCAGCTTAGTGGACAGGGCGCCCGAGCAGTACTTC. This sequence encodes CASSLVDRAPEQYF.

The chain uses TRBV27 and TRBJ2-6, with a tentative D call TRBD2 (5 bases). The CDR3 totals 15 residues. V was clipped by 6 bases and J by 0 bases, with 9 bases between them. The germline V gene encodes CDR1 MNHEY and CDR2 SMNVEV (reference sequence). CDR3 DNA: TGTGCCAGCAGAGAAGGACTCTCTGGGGCCAACGTCCTGACTTTC. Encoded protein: CASREGLSGANVLTF.

The CDR3 DNA is TGTGCCAGTAGTACGTTACTAGCGGGAGGTCGTAACTCCTACAATGAGCAGTTCTTC. This translates into CASSTLLAGGRNSYNEQFF. This sequence joins TRBV19 and TRBJ2-1; 12 positions match TRBD2. The CDR3 covers 19 residues. Germline loops: CDR1 LNHDA, CDR2 SQIVND (reference sequence). The V gene end was trimmed by 4 bases and the J gene end by 0 bases; junction bases not matched to a gene: 10.

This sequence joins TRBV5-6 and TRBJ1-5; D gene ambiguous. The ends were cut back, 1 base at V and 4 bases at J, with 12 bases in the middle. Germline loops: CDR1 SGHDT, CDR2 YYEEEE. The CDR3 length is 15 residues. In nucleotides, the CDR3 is TGTGCCAGCAGCTTGAGTGATCGGCGGAATCAGCCCCAGCATTTT. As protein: CASSLSDRRNQPQHF.

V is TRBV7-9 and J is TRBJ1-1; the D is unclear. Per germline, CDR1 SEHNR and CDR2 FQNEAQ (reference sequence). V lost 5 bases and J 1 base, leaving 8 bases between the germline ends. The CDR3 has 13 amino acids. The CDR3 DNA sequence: TGTGCCAGCAGCCCTAATACGAACACTGAAGCTTTCTTT. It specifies CASSPNTNTEAFF.

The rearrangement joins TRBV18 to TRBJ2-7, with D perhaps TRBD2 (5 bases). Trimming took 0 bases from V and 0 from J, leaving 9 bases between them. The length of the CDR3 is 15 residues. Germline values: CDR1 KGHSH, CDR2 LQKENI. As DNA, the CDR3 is TGTGCCAGCTCACCACCTACTAGTACCTCCTACGAGCAGTACTTC. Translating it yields CASSPPTSTSYEQYF.